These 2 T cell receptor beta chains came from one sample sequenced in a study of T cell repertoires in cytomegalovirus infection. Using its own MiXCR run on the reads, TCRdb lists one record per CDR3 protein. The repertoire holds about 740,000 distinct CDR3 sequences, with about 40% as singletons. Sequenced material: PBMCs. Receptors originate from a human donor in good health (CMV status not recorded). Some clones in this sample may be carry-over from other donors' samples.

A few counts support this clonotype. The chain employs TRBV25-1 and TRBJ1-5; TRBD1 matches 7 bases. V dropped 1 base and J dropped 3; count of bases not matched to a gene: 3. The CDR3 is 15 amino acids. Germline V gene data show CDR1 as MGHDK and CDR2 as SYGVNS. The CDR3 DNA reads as TGTGCCAGCAGTGAATTCAGGGGGGACAATCAGCCCCAGCATTTT. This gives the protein CASSEFRGDNQPQHF. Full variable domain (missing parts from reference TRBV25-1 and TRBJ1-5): EADIYQTPRYLVIGTGKKITLECSQTMGHDKMYWYQQDPGMELHLIHYSYGVNSTEKGDLSSESTVSRIRTEHFPLTLESARPSHTSQYLCASSEFRGDNQPQHFGDGTRLSIL.

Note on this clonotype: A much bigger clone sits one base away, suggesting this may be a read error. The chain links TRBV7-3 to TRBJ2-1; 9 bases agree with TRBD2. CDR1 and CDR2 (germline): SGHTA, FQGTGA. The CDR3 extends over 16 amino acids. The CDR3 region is CASNLMPSGANNEQFF. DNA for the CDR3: TGTGCCAGCAACTTAATGCCTAGCGGGGCAAACAATGAGCAGTTCTTC.